This paragraph covers one T cell receptor (beta chain) sequence. This table comes from immunoSEQ multiplex PCR, and its TCRdb copy is limited to in-frame clones, with some not included. The sample carries approximately 44,000 clones, about nine tenths recorded once. These data come from a study of T cell changes during pregnancy in multiple sclerosis. The receptor comes from a female donor with multiple sclerosis, enrolled in a pregnancy study. The sample consisted of CD4+ T cells from peripheral blood mononuclear cells, taken in the third trimester of pregnancy.

The CDR3 bases are TGTGCCAGCAGCTTGTCAGGGTACGAGCAGTACTTC. Translated: CASSLSGYEQYF. The chain is built from TRBV5-4 and TRBJ2-7, with D possibly matching TRBD1 (5 bases). V was trimmed by 1 base and J by 4 bases, leaving 6 bases between them. The CDR3 spans 12 residues. Germline V gives CDR1 SGHNT, CDR2 YYREEE (reference sequence).